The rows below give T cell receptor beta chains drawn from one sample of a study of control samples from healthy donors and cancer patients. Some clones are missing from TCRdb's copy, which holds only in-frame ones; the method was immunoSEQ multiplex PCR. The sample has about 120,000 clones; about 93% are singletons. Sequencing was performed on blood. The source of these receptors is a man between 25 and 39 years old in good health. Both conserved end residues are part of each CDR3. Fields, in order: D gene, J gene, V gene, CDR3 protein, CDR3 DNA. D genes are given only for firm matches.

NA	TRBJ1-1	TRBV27	CASSPAGNTEAFF	TGTGCCAGCAGCCCCGCGGGGAACACTGAAGCTTTCTTT
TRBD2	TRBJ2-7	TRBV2	CASSGIPGTSLYEQYF	TGTGCCAGCAGTGGGATTCCCGGGACTAGCCTCTACGAGCAGTACTTC
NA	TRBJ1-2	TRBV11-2	CASSLGRTNYGYTF	TGTGCCAGCAGCTTGGGCCGCACTAACTATGGCTACACCTTC
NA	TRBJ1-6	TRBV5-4	CAIKEGLSSPLHF	TGTGCCATCAAAGAGGGGTTAAGTTCACCCCTCCACTTT
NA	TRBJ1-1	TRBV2	CASSEREQPNTEAFF	TGTGCCAGCAGTGAGAGGGAACAGCCGAACACTGAAGCTTTCTTT
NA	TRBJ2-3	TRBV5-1	CASSRSRGEDTQYF	TGCGCCAGCAGCCGATCCAGGGGAGAAGATACGCAGTATTTT
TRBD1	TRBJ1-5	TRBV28	CASNPDRGNQPQHF	TGTGCCAGCAACCCGGACAGGGGGAATCAGCCCCAGCATTTT
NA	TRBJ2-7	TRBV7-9	CASSLDYGTGTYEQYF	TGTGCCAGCAGCCTCGATTACGGGACGGGCACCTACGAGCAGTACTTC
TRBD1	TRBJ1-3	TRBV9	CASSGRTGLSGNTIYF	TGTGCCAGCAGCGGGCGGACAGGCCTCTCTGGAAACACCATATATTTT
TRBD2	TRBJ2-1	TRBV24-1	CATSDSLAGQLNEQFF	TGTGCCACCAGTGACTCACTAGCGGGGCAACTCAATGAGCAGTTCTTC